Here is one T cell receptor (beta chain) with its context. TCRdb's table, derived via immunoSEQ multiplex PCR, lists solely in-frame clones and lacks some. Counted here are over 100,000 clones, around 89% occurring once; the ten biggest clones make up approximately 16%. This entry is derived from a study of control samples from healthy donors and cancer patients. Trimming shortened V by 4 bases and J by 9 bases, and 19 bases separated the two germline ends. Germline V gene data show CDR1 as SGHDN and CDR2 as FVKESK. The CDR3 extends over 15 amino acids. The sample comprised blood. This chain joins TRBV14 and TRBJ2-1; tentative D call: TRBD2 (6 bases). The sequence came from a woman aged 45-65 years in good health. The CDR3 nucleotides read TGTGCCAGCAGCCGCCGCCATCTAGCGCGTGGTGAGCAGTTCTTC. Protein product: CASSRRHLARGEQFF.